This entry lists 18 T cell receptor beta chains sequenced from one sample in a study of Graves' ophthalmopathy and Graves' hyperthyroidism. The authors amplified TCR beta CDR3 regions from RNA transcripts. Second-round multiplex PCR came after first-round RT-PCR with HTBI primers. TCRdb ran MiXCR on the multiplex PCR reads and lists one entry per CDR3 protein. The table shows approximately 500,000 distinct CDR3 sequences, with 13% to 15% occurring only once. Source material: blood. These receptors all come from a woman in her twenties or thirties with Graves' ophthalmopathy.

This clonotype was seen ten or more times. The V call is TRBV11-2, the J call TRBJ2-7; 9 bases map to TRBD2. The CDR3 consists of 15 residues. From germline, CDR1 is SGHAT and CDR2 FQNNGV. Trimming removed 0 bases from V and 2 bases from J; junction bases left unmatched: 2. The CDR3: CASSLEGLATYEQYF. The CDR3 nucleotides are TGTGCCAGCAGCTTAGAAGGACTAGCGACCTACGAGCAGTACTTC.

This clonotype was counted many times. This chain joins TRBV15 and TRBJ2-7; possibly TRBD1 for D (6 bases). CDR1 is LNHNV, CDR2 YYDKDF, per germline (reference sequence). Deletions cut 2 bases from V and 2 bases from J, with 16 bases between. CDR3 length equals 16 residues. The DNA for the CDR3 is TGTGCCACCAGCAGATTACGGACAGAGGCCGCCTACGAGCAGTACTTC. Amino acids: CATSRLRTEAAYEQYF.

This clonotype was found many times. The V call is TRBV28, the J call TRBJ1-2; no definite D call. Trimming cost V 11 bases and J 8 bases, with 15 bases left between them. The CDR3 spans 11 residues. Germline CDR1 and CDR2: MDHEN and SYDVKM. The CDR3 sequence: CAVREPEGYTF. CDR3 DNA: TGTGCCGTACGGGAGCCGGAAGGCTACACCTTC.

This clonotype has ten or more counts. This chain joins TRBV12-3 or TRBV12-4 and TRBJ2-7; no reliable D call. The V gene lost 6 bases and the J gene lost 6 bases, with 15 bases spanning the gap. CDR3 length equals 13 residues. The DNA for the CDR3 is TGTGCCAGCAGGATTAGTCTGGTCGGCGAGCAGTACTTC. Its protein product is CASRISLVGEQYF.

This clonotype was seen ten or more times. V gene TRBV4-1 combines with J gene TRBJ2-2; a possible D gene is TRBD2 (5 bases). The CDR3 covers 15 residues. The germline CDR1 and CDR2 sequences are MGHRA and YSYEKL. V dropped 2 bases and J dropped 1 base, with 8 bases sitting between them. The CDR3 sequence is CASSQPGENTGELFF. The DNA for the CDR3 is TGCGCCAGCAGCCAACCCGGGGAGAACACCGGGGAGCTGTTTTTT.

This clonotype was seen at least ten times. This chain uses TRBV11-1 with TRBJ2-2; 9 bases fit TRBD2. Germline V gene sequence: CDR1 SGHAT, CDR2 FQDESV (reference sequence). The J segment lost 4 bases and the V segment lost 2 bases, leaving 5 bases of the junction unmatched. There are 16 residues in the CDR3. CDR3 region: CASSLRTSEITGELFF. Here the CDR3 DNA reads TGTGCCAGCAGCTTAAGGACTAGCGAGATCACCGGGGAGCTGTTTTTT.

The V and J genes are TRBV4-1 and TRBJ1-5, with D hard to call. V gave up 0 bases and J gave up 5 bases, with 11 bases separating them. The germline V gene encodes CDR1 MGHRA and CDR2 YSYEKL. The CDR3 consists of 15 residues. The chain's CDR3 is CASSQDIRGHQPQHF. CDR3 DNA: TGCGCCAGCAGCCAAGATATCCGGGGTCATCAGCCCCAGCATTTT.

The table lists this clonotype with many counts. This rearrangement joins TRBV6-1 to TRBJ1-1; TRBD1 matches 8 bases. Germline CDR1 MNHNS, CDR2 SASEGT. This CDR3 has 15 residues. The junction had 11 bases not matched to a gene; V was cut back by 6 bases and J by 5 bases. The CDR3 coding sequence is TGTGCCAGCAGCCTAAGTGGACAGGGAGCTACTGAAGCTTTCTTT. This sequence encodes CASSLSGQGATEAFF.

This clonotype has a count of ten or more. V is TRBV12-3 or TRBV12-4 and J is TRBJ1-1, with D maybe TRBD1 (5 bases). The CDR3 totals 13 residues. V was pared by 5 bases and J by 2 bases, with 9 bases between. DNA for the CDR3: TGTGCCAGCAGTATACAGGCCAACACTGAAGCTTTCTTT. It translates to CASSIQANTEAFF.

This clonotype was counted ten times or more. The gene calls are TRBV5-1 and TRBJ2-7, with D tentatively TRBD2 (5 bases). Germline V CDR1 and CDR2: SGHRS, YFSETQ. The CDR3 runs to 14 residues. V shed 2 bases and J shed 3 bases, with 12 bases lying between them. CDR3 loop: CASSLLGKDYEQYF. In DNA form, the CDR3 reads TGCGCCAGCAGCTTACTAGGAAAGGACTACGAGCAGTACTTC.

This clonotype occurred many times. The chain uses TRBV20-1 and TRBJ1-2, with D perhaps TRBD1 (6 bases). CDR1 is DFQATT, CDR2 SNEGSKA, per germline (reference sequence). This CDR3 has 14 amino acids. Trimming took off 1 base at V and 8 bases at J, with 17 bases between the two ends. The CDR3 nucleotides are TGCAGTGCTAGAGTAGCCCGCGGGGGCTCAGGCTACACCTTC. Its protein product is CSARVARGGSGYTF.

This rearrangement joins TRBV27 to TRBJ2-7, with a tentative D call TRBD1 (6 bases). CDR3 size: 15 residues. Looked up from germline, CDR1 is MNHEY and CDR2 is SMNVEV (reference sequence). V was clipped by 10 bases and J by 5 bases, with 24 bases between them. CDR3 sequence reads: CATNPLGRQENEQYF. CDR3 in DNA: TGTGCCACTAATCCCCTAGGTCGACAGGAGAACGAGCAGTACTTC.

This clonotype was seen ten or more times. This chain's CDR3 is CASSPLAEPTDTQYF. The CDR3 DNA is TGTGCCAGCAGTCCCCTAGCGGAACCCACAGATACGCAGTATTTT. V is TRBV27 and J is TRBJ2-3; 7 bases fit TRBD2. The ends lost 5 bases at V and 2 bases at J; junction bases unmatched: 7. The CDR3 runs to 15 residues. Germline V lookup: CDR1 MNHEY, CDR2 SMNVEV (reference sequence).

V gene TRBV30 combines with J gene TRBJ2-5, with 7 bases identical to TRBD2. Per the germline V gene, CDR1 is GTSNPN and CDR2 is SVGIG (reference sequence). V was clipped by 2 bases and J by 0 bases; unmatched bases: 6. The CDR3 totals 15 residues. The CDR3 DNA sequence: TGTGCCTGGAGTCAAGGACTAGGCAACCAAGAGACCCAGTACTTC. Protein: CAWSQGLGNQETQYF. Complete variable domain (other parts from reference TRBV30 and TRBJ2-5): SQTIHQWPATLVQPVGSPLSLECTVEGTSNPNLYWYRQAAGRGLQLLFYSVGIGQISSEVPQNLSASRPQDRQFILSSKKLLLSDSGFYLCAWSQGLGNQETQYFGPGTRLLVL.

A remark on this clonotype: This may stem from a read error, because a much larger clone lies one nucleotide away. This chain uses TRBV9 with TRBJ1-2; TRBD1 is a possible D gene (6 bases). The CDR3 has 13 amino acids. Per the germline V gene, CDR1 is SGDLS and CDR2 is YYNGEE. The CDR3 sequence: CASSVGQEYGYIF. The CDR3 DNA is TGTGCCAGCAGCGTAGGACAGGAATATGGCTACATCTTC.

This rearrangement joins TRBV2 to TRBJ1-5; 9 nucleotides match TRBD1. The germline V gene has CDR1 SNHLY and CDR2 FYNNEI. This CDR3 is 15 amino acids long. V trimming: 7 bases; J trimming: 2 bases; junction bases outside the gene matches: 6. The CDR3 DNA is TGTGCCAGCACCACCGGGGACAGGGGCAATCAGCCCCAGCATTTT. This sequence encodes CASTTGDRGNQPQHF.

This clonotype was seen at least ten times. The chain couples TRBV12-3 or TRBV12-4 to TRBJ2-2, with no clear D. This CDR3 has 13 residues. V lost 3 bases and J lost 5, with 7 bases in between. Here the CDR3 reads CASSFHETGELFF. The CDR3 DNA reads TGTGCCAGCAGTTTTCATGAAACCGGGGAGCTGTTTTTT.

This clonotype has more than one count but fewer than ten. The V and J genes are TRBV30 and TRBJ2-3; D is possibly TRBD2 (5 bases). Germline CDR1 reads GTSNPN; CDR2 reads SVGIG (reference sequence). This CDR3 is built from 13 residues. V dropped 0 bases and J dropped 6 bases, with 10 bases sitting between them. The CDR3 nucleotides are TGTGCCTGGAGTGTCGCGGGCGCCGATACGCAGTATTTT. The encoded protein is CAWSVAGADTQYF. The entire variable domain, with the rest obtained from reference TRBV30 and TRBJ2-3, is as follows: SQTIHQWPATLVQPVGSPLSLECTVEGTSNPNLYWYRQAAGRGLQLLFYSVGIGQISSEVPQNLSASRPQDRQFILSSKKLLLSDSGFYLCAWSVAGADTQYFGPGTRLTVL.